One T cell receptor (beta chain) is described in this entry. These data are taken from a study of memory CD4+ T cells and cytomegalovirus serostatus. Single viable CD3+CD4+CD8-CD45RO+ cells were sorted as the memory CD4+ T cells. Losses at the gene ends were 2 bases for V and 10 bases for J; bases not matched to a gene: 17. Germline CDR1 SGHTA, CDR2 FQGNSA. The CDR3 runs to 17 residues. Method: immunoSEQ multiplex PCR; TCRdb's copy keeps in-frame clones and lacks some. The table shows almost 45,000 clones, with 75% to 85% occurring only once. Sequenced: memory CD4+ T cells from blood. The receptor was derived from an adult in good health and CMV-seronegative. The chain links TRBV7-2 to TRBJ2-7; TRBD2 agrees at 10 bases. CDR3 residues: CASSLKFGRLLAGDQYF. CDR3 sequence (DNA): TGTGCCAGCAGCTTAAAATTCGGGCGGTTGCTAGCGGGAGATCAGTACTTC.